This note documents a single T cell receptor (beta chain) sequence. These data are taken from a study of T-cell reconstitution after alpha-beta-depleted transplantation in children. The ends were cut back, 5 bases at V and 2 bases at J, with 12 bases in the middle. The V gene's germline CDR1 is MNHGY and CDR2 SVAAGI. The CDR3 is made up of 14 amino acids. Unique molecular identifiers were used in preparing the TCRbeta library. TCRdb analysed the PCR reads with MiXCR anew, one entry per CDR3 protein. The table lists about 610,000 distinct CDR3 sequences, about 10% of them singletons. J is TRBJ1-2 and V is TRBV6-9; tentatively, D is TRBD1 (5 bases). The sample was PBMCs from the stem cell graft donor, taken from the stem cell graft. This TCR derives from a human donor who donated a stem cell graft to a child with acute myeloid leukemia. The CDR3 protein is CASSPRQSNYGYTF. CDR3 DNA: TGTGCCAGCAGTCCCAGACAGTCGAACTATGGCTACACCTTC.